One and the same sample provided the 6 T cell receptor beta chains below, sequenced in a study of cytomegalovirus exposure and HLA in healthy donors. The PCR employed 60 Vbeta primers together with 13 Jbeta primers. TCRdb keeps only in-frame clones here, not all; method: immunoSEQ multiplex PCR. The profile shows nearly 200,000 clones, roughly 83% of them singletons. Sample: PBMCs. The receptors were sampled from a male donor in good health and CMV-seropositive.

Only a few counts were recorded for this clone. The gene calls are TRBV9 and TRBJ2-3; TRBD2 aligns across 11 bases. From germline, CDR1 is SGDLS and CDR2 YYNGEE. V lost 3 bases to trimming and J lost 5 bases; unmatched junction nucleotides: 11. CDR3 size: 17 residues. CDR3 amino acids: CASSALPSGRTLDTQYF. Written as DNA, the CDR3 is TGTGCCAGCAGCGCCCTCCCTAGCGGGAGGACCCTAGATACGCAGTATTTT.

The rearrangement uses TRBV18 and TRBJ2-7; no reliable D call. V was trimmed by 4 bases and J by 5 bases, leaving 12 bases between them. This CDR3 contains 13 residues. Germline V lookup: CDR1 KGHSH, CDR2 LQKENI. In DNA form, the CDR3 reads TGTGCCAGCTCACTTTTTCATGAGGACGAGCAGTACTTC. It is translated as CASSLFHEDEQYF.

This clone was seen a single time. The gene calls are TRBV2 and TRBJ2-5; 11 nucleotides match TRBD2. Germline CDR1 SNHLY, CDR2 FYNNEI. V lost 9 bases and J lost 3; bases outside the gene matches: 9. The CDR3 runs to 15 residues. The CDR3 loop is CARGTSGGRKETQYF. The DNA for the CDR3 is TGTGCCAGGGGCACTAGCGGGGGTCGTAAAGAGACCCAGTACTTC.

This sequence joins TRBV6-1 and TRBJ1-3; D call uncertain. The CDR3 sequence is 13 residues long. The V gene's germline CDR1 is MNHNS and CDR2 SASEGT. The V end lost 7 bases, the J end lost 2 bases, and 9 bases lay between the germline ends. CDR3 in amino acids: CASNRETGNTIYF. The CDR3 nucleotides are TGTGCCAGCAACCGGGAAACTGGAAACACCATATATTTT.

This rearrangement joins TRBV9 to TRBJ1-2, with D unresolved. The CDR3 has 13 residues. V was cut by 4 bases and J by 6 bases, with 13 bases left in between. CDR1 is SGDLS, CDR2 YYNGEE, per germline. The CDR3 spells CASSPREWNGYTF. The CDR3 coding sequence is TGTGCCAGCAGCCCCCGGGAGTGGAATGGCTACACCTTC.

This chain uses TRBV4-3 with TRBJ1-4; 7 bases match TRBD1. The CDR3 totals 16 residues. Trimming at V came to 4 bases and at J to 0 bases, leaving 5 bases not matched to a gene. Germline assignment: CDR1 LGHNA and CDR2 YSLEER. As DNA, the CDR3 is TGCGCCAGCAGCCCGGGGACAGCGGCAACTAATGAAAAACTGTTTTTT. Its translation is CASSPGTAATNEKLFF.